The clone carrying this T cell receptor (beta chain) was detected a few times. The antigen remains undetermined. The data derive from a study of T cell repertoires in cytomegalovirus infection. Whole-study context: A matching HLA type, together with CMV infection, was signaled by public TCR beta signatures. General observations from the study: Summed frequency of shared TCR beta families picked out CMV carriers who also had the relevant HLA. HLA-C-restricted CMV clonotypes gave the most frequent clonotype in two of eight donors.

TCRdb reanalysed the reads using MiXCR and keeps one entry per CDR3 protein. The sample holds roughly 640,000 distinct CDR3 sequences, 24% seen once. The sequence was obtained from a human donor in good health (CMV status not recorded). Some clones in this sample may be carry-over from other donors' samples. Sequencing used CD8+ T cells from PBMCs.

The CDR3 DNA is TGTGCCAGCACCACCCCGGGGACTAGCGGGGATTACTACGAGCAGTACGTC. This codes for CASTTPGTSGDYYEQYV. V and J are TRBV28 and TRBJ2-7; TRBD2 matches 13 bases. The V segment lost 7 bases and the J segment 3 bases; nucleotides outside the gene matches: 12. Germline V gene sequence: CDR1 MDHEN, CDR2 SYDVKM. This CDR3 comprises 17 residues.